Listed below are T cell receptor beta chains from one sample, sequenced in a study of blood T cell repertoires in COVID-19. The repertoire was sequenced with immunoSEQ multiplex PCR; TCRdb's copy has only in-frame clones and lacks some. Here the sample spans some 66,000 clones, 88% being singletons. Sequenced material: peripheral blood. All receptors derive from a woman aged 55-75 years with acute or convalescent COVID-19. The CDR3 runs from the conserved cysteine through the conserved F or W. The order of the fields is V gene, J gene, clone size, D gene, CDR3 protein, CDR3 DNA. The D gene is left open where the match is weak. Rows give clone size only sometimes, using once, few, many, or a class for an expanded clone.

>TRBV13|TRBJ2-1|-|TRBD2
CASTPRGGRPSSSYNEQFF
TGTGCCAGCACTCCGCGGGGGGGGCGGCCCTCTTCATCCTACAATGAGCAGTTCTTC
>TRBV6-1|TRBJ1-2|once|-
CASSDPNPRDNLF
TGTGCCAGCAGTGACCCTAACCCCCGGGACAATCTCTTC
>TRBV3-1/TRBV3-2|TRBJ2-1|once|TRBD2
CASSQEVGLAYNEQFF
TGTGCCAGCAGCCAAGAAGTCGGACTAGCCTACAATGAGCAGTTCTTC
>TRBV9|TRBJ1-6|medium-sized|-
CASSPPGSYNSPLHF
TGTGCCAGCAGCCCACCCGGGTCCTATAATTCACCCCTCCACTTT
>TRBV18|TRBJ1-2|-|TRBD1
CASSPRQGGYGYTF
TGTGCCAGCTCACCTCGACAGGGGGGGTATGGCTACACCTTC
>TRBV19|TRBJ2-5|-|-
CASSTQETQYF
TGTGCCAGTAGTACTCAAGAGACCCAGTACTTC
>TRBV14|TRBJ1-3|once|TRBD1
CASSQDGTDGNTIYF
TGTGCCAGCAGCCAAGACGGGACAGATGGAAACACCATATATTTT
>TRBV27|TRBJ1-2|once|TRBD1
CASSLLQGGYGYTF
TGTGCCAGCAGTCTCCTTCAGGGGGGCTATGGCTACACCTTC
>TRBV19|TRBJ1-6|-|-
CASTRGGSSYNSPLHF
TGTGCCAGTACGCGGGGAGGAAGCTCCTATAATTCACCCCTCCACTTT
>TRBV5-5|TRBJ2-2|-|-
CASSFIASGELFF
TGTGCCAGCAGCTTTATTGCGAGCGGGGAGCTGTTTTTT
>TRBV6-5|TRBJ1-1|-|-
CASSLEDRGEAFF
TGTGCCAGCTCCTTGGAGGACAGAGGTGAAGCTTTCTTT
>TRBV7-9|TRBJ1-6|-|-
CASSLDRFNSPLHF
TGTGCCAGCAGCTTAGACAGGTTTAATTCACCCCTCCACTTT
>TRBV2|TRBJ2-3|-|TRBD2
CASQLAGQGVDTQYF
TGTGCCAGCCAACTAGCGGGGCAAGGGGTAGATACGCAGTATTTT
>TRBV5-1|TRBJ2-5|-|-
CASSLVDRWETQYF
TGCGCCAGCAGCTTGGTAGACAGGTGGGAGACCCAGTACTTC
>TRBV3-1/TRBV3-2|TRBJ2-1|-|-
CASSQSRGGEQFF
TGTGCCAGCAGCCAATCCAGAGGTGGTGAGCAGTTCTTC
>TRBV19|TRBJ1-5|-|TRBD1
CASSTTGAGYSNQPQHF
TGTGCCAGTAGTACCACAGGGGCCGGTTATAGCAATCAGCCCCAGCATTTT
>TRBV4-1|TRBJ2-5|-|-
CASSQGPGGEKTQYF
TGCGCCAGCAGCCAAGGACCGGGGGGCGAGAAGACCCAGTACTTC
>TRBV7-2|TRBJ2-1|-|TRBD2
CASAQAGLAIHEQFF
TGTGCCAGCGCCCAAGCTGGACTAGCGATCCATGAGCAGTTCTTC
>TRBV29-1|TRBJ1-1|-|-
CSVDEGPRGTEAFF
TGCAGCGTTGATGAGGGCCCCCGGGGCACTGAAGCTTTCTTT
>TRBV19|TRBJ1-5|-|-
CASSTQGTQPQHF
TGTGCCAGTAGTACACAGGGAACTCAGCCCCAGCATTTT
>TRBV7-3|TRBJ1-1|-|TRBD1
CASSRDRGATEAFF
TGTGCCAGCAGCAGGGACAGGGGGGCCACTGAAGCTTTCTTT
>TRBV7-2|TRBJ1-5|-|TRBD1
CASSPGGISNQPQHF
TGTGCCAGCAGCCCAGGGGGCATAAGCAATCAGCCCCAGCATTTT
>TRBV3-1/TRBV3-2|TRBJ1-6|many|TRBD1
CASSHLTGDSPLHF
TGTGCCAGCAGCCACCTGACAGGGGATTCACCCCTCCACTTT
>TRBV3-1/TRBV3-2|TRBJ2-2|-|TRBD2
CASSQVGAGSGRSRLSGELFF
TGTGCCAGCAGCCAAGTGGGGGCGGGTAGCGGGAGGTCCCGTCTTTCCGGGGAGCTGTTTTTT
>TRBV20-1|TRBJ2-1|-|-
CSASGGRGNEQFF
TGCAGTGCTAGTGGGGGGCGAGGCAATGAGCAGTTCTTC
>TRBV18|TRBJ2-3|-|-
CASSPGAGDTQYF
TGTGCCAGCTCACCGGGGGCTGGAGATACGCAGTATTTT
>TRBV10-3|TRBJ1-5|-|TRBD1
CAISNGQDNQPQHF
TGTGCCATCAGCAACGGACAGGACAATCAGCCCCAGCATTTT
>TRBV7-2|TRBJ2-5|-|-
CASSASGILETQYF
TGTGCCAGCAGCGCCTCAGGAATTCTGGAGACCCAGTACTTC
>TRBV28|TRBJ2-1|-|-
CASSLSPGAYRISYNEQFF
TGTGCCAGCAGTTTATCTCCTGGGGCCTACCGGATCTCCTACAATGAGCAGTTCTTC
>TRBV6-2/TRBV6-3|TRBJ1-2|few|-
CASSPRGGLGYTF
TGTGCCAGCAGCCCCCGGGGAGGGCTTGGCTACACCTTC
>TRBV19|TRBJ2-1|-|TRBD2
CASSMASGGAHEQFF
TGTGCCAGTAGTATGGCTAGCGGGGGGGCACATGAGCAGTTCTTC
>TRBV7-2|TRBJ2-3|-|TRBD2
CASSWGGTDTQYF
TGTGCCAGCAGCTGGGGGGGGACAGATACGCAGTATTTT
>TRBV25-1|TRBJ2-3|-|TRBD2
CASSEWASGADTQYF
TGTGCCAGCAGTGAATGGGCTAGCGGTGCGGATACGCAGTATTTT
>TRBV24-1|TRBJ1-5|-|TRBD1
CATSAGTGDSQPQHF
TGTGCCACCAGTGCGGGGACAGGGGATTCACAGCCCCAGCATTTT
>TRBV7-9|TRBJ1-1|-|-
CASSLPTGRAEAFF
TGTGCCAGCAGCTTGCCGACAGGCCGCGCTGAAGCTTTCTTT
>TRBV7-9|TRBJ1-3|-|-
CASSTTRTVWDTIYF
TGTGCCAGCAGCACCACCCGGACAGTTTGGGACACCATATATTTT
>TRBV5-1|TRBJ2-2|-|-
CASSFGGASWPGELFF
TGCGCCAGCAGCTTTGGGGGGGCGAGCTGGCCCGGGGAGCTGTTTTTT
>TRBV15|TRBJ1-1|-|-
CATSREGSLRAEAFF
TGTGCCACCAGCAGAGAAGGGAGCTTGAGGGCTGAAGCTTTCTTT
>TRBV7-2|TRBJ2-2|-|-
CASSLSPGTNTGELFF
TGTGCCAGCAGCTTATCCCCAGGTACGAACACCGGGGAGCTGTTTTTT
>TRBV2|TRBJ2-3|once|TRBD2
CASRLAGYTDTQYF
TGTGCCAGCCGACTAGCGGGTTACACAGATACGCAGTATTTT
>TRBV4-2|TRBJ2-1|-|-
CASSHSTLSGSMDEQFF
TGTGCCAGCAGCCACTCTACCCTTAGTGGGAGCATGGATGAGCAGTTCTTC
>TRBV9|TRBJ1-1|-|-
CASSYGGLTEAFF
TGTGCCAGCAGCTACGGTGGGCTTACTGAAGCTTTCTTT